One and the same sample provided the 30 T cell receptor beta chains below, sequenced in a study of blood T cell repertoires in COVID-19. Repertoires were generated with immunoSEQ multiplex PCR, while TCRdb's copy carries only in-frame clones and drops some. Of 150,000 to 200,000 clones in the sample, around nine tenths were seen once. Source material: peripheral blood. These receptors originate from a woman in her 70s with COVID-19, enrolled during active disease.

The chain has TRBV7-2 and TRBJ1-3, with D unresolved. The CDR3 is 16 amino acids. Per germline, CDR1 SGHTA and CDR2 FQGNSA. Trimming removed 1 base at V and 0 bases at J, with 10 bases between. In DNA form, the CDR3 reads TGTGCCAGCAGCTTAGTAGCGGGGATCTCTGGAAACACCATATATTTT. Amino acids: CASSLVAGISGNTIYF.

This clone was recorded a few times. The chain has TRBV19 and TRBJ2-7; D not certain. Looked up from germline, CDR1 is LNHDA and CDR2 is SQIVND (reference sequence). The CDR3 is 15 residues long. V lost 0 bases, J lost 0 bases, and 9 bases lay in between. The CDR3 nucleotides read TGTGCCAGTAGTATAGATCTTGGAGTCTCCTACGAGCAGTACTTC. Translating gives CASSIDLGVSYEQYF.

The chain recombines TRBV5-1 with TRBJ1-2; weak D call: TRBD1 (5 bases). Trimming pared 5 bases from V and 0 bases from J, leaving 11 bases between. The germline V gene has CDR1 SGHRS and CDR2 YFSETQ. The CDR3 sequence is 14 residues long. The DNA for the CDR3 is TGCGCCAGCAGTCGCGGGGGAGCTAACTATGGCTACACCTTC. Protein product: CASSRGGANYGYTF.

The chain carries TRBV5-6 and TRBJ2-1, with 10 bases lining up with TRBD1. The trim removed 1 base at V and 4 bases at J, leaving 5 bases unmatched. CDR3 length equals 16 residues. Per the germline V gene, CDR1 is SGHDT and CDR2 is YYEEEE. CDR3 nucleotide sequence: TGTGCCAGCAGCTTGAGTGGGACAGGGGCTTACAATGAGCAGTTCTTC. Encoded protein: CASSLSGTGAYNEQFF.

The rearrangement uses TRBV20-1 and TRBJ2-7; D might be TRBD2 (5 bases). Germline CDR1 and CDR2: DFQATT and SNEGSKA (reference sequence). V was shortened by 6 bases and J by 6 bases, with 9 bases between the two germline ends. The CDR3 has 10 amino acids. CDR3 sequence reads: CSARLLEQYF. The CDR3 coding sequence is TGCAGTGCAAGACTACTCGAGCAGTACTTC.

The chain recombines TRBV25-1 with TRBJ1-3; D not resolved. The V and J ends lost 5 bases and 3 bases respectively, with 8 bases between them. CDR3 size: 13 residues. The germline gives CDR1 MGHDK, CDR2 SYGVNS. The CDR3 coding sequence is TGTGCCAGCAGTTGGGGAGATGGAAACACCATATATTTT. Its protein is CASSWGDGNTIYF.

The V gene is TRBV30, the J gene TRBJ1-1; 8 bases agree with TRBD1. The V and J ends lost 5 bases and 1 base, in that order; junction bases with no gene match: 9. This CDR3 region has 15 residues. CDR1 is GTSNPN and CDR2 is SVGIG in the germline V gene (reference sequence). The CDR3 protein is CAWAGQGSWNTEAFF. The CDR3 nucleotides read TGTGCCTGGGCCGGACAGGGTTCCTGGAACACTGAAGCTTTCTTT.

The DNA for the CDR3 is TGCGCCAGCAGCCCCACAGGATTGAACACTGAAGCTTTCTTT. It is translated as CASSPTGLNTEAFF. The rearrangement links TRBV5-1 to TRBJ1-1; D may be TRBD1 (5 bases). Germline V gene sequence: CDR1 SGHRS, CDR2 YFSETQ. Trimming pared 4 bases from V and 0 bases from J, leaving 10 bases between. The CDR3 is made up of 14 amino acids.

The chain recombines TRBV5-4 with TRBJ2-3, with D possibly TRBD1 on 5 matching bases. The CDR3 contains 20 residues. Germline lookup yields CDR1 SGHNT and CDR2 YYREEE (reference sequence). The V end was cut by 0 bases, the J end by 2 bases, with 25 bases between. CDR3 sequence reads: CASSLAFNPGRTGPTDTQYF. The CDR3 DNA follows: TGTGCCAGCAGCTTGGCCTTCAACCCAGGGCGAACCGGTCCCACAGATACGCAGTATTTT.

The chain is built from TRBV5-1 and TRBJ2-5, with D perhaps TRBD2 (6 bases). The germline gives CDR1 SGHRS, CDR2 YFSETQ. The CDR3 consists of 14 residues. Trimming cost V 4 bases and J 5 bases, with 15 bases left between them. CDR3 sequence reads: CASSGGSRGETQYF. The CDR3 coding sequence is TGCGCCAGCAGCGGAGGGAGCCGAGGGGAGACCCAGTACTTC.

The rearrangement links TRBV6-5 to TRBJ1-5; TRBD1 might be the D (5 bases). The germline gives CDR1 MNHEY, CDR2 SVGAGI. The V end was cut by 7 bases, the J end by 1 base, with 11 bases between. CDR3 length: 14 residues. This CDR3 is CASKVEGSNQPQHF. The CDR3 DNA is TGTGCCAGCAAGGTGGAGGGGAGCAATCAGCCCCAGCATTTT.

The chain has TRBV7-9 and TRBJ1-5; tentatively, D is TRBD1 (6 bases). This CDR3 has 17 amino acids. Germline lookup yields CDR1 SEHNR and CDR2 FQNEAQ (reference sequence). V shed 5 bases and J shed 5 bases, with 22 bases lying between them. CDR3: CASSKQPFGGLDQPQHF. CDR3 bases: TGTGCCAGCAGCAAACAGCCGTTCGGGGGGCTCGATCAGCCCCAGCATTTT. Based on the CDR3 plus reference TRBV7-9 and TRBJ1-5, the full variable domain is DTGVSQNPRHKITKRGQNVTFRCDPISEHNRLYWYRQTLGQGPEFLTYFQNEAQLEKSRLLSDRFSAERPKGSFSTLEIQRTEQGDSAMYLCASSKQPFGGLDQPQHFGDGTRLSIL.

The CDR3 DNA reads as TGCGCCAGCTCGAACCTGGCTTCTAACACCGGGGAGCTGTTTTTT. It specifies CASSNLASNTGELFF. This chain links TRBV5-1 with TRBJ2-2; no firm D call. This CDR3 region has 15 residues. Trimming left V 7 bases short and J 2 bases short, with 15 bases between. Germline V lookup: CDR1 SGHRS, CDR2 YFSETQ. Full variable domain (outside the CDR3, taken from reference TRBV5-1 and TRBJ2-2): KAGVTQTPRYLIKTRGQQVTLSCSPISGHRSVSWYQQTPGQGLQFLFEYFSETQRNKGNFPGRFSGRQFSNSRSEMNVSTLELGDSALYLCASSNLASNTGELFFGEGSRLTVL.

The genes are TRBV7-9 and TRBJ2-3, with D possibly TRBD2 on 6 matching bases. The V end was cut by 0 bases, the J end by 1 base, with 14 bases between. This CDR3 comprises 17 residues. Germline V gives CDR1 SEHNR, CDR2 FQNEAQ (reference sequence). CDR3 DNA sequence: TGTGCCAGCAGCTTAGCGGCCGGAGGGCCCGGCACAGATACGCAGTATTTT. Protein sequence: CASSLAAGGPGTDTQYF.

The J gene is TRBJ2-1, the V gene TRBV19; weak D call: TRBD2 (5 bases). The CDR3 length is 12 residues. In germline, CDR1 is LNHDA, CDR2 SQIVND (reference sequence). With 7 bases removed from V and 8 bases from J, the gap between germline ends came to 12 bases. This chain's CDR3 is CASTASGDEQFF. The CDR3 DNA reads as TGTGCCAGTACCGCCAGCGGCGATGAGCAGTTCTTC. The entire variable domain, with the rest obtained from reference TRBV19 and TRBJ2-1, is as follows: DGGITQSPKYLFRKEGQNVTLSCEQNLNHDAMYWYRQDPGQGLRLIYYSQIVNDFQKGDIAEGYSVSREKKESFPLTVTSAQKNPTAFYLCASTASGDEQFFGPGTRLTVL.

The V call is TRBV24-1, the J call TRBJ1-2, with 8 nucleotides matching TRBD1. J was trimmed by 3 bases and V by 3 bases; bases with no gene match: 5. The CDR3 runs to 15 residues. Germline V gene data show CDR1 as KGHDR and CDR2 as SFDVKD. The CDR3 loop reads CATSDKKTGDYGYTF. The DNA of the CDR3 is TGTGCCACCAGTGATAAGAAGACAGGGGACTATGGCTACACCTTC.

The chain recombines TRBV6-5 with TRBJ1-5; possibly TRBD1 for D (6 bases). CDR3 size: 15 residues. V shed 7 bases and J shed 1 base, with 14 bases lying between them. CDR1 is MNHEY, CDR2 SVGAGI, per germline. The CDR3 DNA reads TGTGCCAGCATTTCCGGACAGACGAGCAATCAGCCCCAGCATTTT. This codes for CASISGQTSNQPQHF.

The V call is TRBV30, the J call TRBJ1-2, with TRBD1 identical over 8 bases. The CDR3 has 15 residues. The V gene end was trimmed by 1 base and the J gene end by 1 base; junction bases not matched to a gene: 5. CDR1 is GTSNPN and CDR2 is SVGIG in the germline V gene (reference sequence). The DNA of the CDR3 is TGTGCCTGGAGTGGGACAGGGCTAATTAACTATGGCTACACCTTC. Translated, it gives CAWSGTGLINYGYTF.

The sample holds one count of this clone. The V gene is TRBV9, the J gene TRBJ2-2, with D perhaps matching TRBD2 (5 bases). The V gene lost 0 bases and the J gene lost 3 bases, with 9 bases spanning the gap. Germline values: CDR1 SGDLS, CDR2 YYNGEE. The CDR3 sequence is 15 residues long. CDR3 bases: TGTGCCAGCAGCGTAGAAGACTACCACACCGGGGAGCTGTTTTTT. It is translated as CASSVEDYHTGELFF.

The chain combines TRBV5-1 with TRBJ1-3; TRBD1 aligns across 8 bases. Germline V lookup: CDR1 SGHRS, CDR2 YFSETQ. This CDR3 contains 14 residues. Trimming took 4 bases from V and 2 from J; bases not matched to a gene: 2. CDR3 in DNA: TGCGCCAGCAGCCCGGACAGGGCTGGAAACACCATATATTTT. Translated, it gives CASSPDRAGNTIYF.

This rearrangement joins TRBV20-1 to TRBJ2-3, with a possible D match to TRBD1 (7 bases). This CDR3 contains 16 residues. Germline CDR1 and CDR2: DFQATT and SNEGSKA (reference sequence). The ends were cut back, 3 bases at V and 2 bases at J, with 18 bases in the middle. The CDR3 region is CSASLAGQPYTDTQYF. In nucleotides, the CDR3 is TGCAGTGCTAGTCTCGCGGGACAGCCGTACACAGATACGCAGTATTTT.

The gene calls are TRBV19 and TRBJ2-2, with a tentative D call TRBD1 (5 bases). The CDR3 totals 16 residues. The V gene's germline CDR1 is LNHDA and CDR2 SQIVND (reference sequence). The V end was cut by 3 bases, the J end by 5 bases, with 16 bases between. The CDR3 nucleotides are TGTGCCAGTAGTATCGGAAGGACACTAAGTACCGGGGAGCTGTTTTTT. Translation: CASSIGRTLSTGELFF.

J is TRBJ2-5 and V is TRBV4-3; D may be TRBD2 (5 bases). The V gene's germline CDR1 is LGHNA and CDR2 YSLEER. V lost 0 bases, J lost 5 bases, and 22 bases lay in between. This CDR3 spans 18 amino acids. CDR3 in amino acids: CASSQESVSAGGEETQYF. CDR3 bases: TGCGCCAGCAGCCAAGAATCGGTTAGCGCTGGAGGTGAGGAGACCCAGTACTTC.

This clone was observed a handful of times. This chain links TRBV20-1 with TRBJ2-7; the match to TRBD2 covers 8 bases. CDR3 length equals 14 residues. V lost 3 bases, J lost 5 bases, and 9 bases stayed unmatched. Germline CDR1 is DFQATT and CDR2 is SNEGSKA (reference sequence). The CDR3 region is CSASLAGSVNEQYF. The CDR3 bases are TGCAGTGCTAGTTTAGCGGGATCTGTAAACGAGCAGTACTTC.

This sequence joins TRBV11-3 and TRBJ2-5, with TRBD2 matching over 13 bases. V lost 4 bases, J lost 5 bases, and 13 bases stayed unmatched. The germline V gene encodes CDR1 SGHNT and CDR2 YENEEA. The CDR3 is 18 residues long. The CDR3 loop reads CASSWTSGRAYGGETQYF. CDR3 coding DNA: TGTGCCAGCAGCTGGACTAGCGGGAGAGCCTACGGTGGGGAGACCCAGTACTTC.

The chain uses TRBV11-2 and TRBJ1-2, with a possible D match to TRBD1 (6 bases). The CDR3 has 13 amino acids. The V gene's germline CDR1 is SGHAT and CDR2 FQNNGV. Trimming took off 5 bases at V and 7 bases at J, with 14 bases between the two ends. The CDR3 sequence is CASSPLRGSGYTF. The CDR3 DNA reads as TGTGCCAGCAGCCCGCTCAGGGGCTCTGGCTACACCTTC.

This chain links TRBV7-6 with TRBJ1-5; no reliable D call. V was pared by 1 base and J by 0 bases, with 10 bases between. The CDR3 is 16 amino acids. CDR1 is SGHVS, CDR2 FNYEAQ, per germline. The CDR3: CASSLGTAHSNQPQHF. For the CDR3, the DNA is TGTGCCAGCAGCTTAGGAACAGCTCATAGCAATCAGCCCCAGCATTTT. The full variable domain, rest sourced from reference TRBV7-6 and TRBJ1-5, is GAGVSQSPRYKVTKRGQDVALRCDPISGHVSLYWYRQALGQGPEFLTYFNYEAQQDKSGLPNDRFSAERPEGSISTLTIQRTEQRDSAMYRCASSLGTAHSNQPQHFGDGTRLSIL.

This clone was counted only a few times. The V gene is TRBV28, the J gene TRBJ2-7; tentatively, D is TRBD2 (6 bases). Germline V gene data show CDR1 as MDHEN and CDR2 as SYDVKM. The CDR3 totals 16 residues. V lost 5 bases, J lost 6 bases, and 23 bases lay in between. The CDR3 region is CASSPTTPGDGSEQYF. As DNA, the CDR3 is TGTGCCAGCAGTCCCACGACTCCGGGGGATGGGAGCGAGCAGTACTTC. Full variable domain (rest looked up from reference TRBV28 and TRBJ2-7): DVKVTQSSRYLVKRTGEKVFLECVQDMDHENMFWYRQDPGLGLRLIYFSYDVKMKEKGDIPEGYSVSREKKERFSLILESASTNQTSMYLCASSPTTPGDGSEQYFGPGTRLTVT.

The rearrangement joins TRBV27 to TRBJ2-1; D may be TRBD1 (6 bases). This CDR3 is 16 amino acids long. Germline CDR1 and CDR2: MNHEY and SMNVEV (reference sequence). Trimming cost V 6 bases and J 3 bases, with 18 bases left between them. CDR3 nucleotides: TGTGCCAGCAGCGACTTCAGGGGACGAGACTACAATGAGCAGTTCTTC. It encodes CASSDFRGRDYNEQFF.

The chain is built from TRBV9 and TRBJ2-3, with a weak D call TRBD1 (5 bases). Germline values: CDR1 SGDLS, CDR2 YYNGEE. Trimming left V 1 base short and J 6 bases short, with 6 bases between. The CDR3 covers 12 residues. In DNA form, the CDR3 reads TGTGCCAGCAGCGTACAGGGTGATACGCAGTATTTT. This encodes CASSVQGDTQYF. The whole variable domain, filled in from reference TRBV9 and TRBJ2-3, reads DSGVTQTPKHLITATGQRVTLRCSPRSGDLSVYWYQQSLDQGLQFLIQYYNGEERAKGNILERFSAQQFPDLHSELNLSSLELGDSALYFCASSVQGDTQYFGPGTRLTVL.